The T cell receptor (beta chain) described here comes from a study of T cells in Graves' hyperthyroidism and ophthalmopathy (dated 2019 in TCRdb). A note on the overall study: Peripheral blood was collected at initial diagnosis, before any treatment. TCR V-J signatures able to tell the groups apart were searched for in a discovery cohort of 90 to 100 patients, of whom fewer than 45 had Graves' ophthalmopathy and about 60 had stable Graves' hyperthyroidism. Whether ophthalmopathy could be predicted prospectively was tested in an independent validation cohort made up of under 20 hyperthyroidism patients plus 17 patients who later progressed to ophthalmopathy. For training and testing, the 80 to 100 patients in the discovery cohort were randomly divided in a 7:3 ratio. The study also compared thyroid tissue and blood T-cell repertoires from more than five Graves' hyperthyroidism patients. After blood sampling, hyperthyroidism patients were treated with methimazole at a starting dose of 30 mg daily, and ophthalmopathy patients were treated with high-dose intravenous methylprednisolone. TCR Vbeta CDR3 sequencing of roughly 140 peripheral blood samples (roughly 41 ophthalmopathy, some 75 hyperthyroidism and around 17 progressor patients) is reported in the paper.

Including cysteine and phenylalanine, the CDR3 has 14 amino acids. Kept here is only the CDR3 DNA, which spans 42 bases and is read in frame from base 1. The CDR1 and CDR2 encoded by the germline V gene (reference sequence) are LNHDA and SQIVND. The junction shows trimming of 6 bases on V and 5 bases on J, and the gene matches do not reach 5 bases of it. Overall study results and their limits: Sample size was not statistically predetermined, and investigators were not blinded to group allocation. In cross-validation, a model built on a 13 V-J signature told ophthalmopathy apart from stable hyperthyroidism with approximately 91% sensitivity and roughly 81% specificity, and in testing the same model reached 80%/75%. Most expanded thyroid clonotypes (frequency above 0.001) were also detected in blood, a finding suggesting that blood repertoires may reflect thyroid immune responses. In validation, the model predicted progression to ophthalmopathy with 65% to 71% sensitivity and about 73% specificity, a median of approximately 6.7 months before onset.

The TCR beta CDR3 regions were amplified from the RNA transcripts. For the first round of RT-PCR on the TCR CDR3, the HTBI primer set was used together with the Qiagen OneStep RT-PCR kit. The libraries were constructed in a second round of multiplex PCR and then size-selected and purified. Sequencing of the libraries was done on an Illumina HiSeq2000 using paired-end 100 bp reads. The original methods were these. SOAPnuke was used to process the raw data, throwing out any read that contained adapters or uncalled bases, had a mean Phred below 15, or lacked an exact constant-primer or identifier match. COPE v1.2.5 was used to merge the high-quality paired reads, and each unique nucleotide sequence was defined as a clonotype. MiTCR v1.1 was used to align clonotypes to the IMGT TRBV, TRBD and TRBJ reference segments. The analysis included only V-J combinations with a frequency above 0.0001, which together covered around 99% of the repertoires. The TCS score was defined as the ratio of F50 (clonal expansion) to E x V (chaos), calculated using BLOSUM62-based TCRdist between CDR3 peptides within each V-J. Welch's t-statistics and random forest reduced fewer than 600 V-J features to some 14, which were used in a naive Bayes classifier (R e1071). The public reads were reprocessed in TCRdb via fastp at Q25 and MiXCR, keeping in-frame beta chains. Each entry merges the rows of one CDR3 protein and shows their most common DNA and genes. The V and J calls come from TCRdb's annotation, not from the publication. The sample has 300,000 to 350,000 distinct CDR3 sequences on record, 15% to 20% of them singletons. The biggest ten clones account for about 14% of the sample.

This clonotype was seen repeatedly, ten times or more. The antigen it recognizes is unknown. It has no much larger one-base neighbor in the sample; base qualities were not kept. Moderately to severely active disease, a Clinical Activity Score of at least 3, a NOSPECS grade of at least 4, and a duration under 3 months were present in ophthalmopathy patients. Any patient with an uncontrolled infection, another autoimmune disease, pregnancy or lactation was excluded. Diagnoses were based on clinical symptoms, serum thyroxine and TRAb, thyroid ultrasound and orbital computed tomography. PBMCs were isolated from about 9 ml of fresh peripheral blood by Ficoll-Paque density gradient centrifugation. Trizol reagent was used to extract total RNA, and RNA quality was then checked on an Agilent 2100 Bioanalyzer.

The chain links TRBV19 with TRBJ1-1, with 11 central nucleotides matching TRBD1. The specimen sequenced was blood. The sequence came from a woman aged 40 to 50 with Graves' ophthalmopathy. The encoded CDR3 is CASRAGQGATEAFF. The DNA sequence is TGTGCCAGTAGGGCAGGACAGGGGGCGACTGAAGCTTTCTTT.